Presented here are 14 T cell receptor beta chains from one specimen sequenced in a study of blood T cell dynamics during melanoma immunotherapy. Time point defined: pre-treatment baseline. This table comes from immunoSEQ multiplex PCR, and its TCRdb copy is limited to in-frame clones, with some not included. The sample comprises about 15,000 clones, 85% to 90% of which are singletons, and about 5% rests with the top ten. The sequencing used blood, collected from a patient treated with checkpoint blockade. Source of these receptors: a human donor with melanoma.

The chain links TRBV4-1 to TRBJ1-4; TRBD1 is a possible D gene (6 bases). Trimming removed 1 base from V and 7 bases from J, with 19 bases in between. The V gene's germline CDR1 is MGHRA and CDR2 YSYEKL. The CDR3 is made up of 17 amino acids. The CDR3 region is CASSQAPLQVGGEKLFF. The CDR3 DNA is TGCGCCAGCAGCCAAGCCCCCCTACAGGTAGGGGGTGAAAAACTGTTTTTT.

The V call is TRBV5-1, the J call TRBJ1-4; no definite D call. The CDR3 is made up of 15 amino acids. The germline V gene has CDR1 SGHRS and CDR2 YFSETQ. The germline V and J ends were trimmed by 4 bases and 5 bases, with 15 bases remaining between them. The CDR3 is CASSRRVEGNEKLFF. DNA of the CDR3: TGCGCCAGCAGCCGAAGGGTAGAGGGAAATGAAAAACTGTTTTTT.

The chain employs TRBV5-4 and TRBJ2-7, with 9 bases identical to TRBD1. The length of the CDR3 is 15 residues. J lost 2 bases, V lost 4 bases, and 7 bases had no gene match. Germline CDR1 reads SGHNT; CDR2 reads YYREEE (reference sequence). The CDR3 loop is CASSGGGQGAYEQYF. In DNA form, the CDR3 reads TGTGCCAGCAGCGGGGGGGGACAGGGCGCCTACGAGCAGTACTTC.

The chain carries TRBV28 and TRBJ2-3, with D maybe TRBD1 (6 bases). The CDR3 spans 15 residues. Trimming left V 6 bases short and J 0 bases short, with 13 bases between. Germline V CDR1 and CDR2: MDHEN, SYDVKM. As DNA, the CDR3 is TGTGCCAGCAGGGAACAGGGATCTAGCACAGATACGCAGTATTTT. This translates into CASREQGSSTDTQYF.

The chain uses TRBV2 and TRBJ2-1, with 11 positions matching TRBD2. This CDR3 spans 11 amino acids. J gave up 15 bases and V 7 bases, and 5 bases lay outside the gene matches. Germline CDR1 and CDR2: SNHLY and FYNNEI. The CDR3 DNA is TGTGCCAGCAAGATAGCGGGGGGGCCGTTCTTC. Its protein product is CASKIAGGPFF.

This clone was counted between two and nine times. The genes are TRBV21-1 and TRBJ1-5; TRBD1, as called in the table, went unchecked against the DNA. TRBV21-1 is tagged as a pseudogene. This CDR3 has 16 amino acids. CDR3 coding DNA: TGTGCCAGCAGCACAGACAGGGGGCAAGAGAATCAGCCCCAGCATTTT. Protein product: CASSTDRGQENQPQHF.

The DNA of the CDR3 is TGTGCCAGCAGCAAAGGGACAGGGGGAGGCTACACCTTC. As protein: CASSKGTGGGYTF. The chain combines TRBV6-1 with TRBJ1-2; 11 bases align to TRBD1. The CDR3 is 13 residues long. After removal of 6 bases from V and 8 bases from J, the junction contained 5 bases not matched to a gene. Germline CDR1 reads MNHNS; CDR2 reads SASEGT.

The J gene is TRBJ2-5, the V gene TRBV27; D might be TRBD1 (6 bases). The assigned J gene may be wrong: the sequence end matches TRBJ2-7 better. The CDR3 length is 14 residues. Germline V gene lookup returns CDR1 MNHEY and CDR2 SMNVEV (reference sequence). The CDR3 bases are TGTGCCAGCAGTTTGAAGGGGGACTCCTACGAGCAGTACTTC. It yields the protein CASSLKGDSYEQYF.

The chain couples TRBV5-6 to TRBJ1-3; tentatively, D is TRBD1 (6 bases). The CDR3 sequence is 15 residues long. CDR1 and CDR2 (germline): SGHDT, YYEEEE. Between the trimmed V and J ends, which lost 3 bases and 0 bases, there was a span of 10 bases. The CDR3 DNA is TGTGCCAGCAGCTCACGGGACACCTCTGGAAACACCATATATTTT. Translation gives CASSSRDTSGNTIYF.

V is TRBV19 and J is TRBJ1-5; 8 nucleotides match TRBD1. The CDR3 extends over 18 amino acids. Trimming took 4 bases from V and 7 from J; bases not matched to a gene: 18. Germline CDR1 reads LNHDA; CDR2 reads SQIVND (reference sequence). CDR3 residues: CASSKGISGEAGGQPQHF. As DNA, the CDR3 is TGTGCCAGTAGTAAAGGGATTTCGGGGGAGGCAGGGGGCCAGCCCCAGCATTTT.

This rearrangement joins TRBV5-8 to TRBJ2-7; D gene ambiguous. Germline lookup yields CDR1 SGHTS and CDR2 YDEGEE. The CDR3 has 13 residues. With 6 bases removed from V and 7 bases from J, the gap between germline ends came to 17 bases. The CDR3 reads CASTHSYPSEQYF. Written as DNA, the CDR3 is TGTGCCAGCACCCATAGTTATCCGTCGGAGCAGTACTTC.

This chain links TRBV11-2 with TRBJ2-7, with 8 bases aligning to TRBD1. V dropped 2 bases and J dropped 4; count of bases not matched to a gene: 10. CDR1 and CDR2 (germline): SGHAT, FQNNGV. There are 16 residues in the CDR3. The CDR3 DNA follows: TGTGCCAGCAGCTTAACCCGCAGGACAGGGAAGTACGAGCAGTACTTC. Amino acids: CASSLTRRTGKYEQYF.

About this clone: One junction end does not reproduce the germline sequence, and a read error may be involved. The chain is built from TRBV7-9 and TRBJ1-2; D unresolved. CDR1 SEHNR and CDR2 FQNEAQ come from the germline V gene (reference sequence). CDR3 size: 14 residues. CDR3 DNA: TGCGCCAGCAGCTGGACCGCAGAAACCTATGGCTACACCTTC. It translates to CASSWTAETYGYTF.

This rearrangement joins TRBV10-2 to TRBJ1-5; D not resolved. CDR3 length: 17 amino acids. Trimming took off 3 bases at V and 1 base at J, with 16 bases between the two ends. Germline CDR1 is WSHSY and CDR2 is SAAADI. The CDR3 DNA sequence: TGCGCCAGCAGTGAAGTAGGTGTCAGTCCCAGCAATCAGCCCCAGCATTTT. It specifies CASSEVGVSPSNQPQHF.